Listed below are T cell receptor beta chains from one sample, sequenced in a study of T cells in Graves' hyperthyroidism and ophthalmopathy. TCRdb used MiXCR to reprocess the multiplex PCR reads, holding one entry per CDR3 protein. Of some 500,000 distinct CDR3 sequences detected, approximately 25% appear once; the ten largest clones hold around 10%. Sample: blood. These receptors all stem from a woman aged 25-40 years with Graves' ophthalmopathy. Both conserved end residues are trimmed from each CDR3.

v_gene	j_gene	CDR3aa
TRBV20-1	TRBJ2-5	SASIRAGETQY
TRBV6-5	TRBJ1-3	ASSYSRARIGNTIY
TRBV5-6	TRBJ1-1	ASSWDRMNTEAF
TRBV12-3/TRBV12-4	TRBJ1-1	ASSLRVRGGTEAF
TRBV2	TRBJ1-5	ASNREGPSNQPQH
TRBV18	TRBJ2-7	ASSQTGGTYEQY
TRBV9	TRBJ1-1	ASSVGPGQNTEAF
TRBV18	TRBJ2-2	ASSPGTPGELF
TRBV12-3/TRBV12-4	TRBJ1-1	ASSLAGLTEAF
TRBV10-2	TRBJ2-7	ATQRLMGYEQY
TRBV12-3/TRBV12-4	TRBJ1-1	ASSRLTGTDAF
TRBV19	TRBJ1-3	ASSTPTDLGNTIY
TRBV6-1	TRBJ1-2	ASISLPGTQGYT
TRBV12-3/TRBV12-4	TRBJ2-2	ATRPGQIHTGDLF
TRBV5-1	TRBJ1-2	ASSFEYRVYGYT
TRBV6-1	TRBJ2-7	ASSPRGAYEQY
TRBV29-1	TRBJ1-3	SASDSPRTTIY
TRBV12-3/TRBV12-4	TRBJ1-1	ASSLAESGTEAF
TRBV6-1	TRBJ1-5	ASSPGRRQPQH
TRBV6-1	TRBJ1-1	ATYLGTEAF
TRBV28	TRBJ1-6	ASAGVTPLH
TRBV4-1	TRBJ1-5	ASSPIDSNQPQH
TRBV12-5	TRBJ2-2	ASGSLTGVNTGELF
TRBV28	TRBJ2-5	ASSQSGAQETQC
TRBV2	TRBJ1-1	ASSEWASTEAF
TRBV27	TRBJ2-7	ASSLFSVTDEQY
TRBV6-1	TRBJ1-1	ASRDRMRMNTEAF
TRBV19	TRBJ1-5	ASSSNRGQGSNQPQH
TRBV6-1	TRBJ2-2	ASSGTGGAGELF
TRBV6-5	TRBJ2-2	ASSYSAGNTGELF
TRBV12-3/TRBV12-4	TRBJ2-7	ASSFLSAAGRGEQY
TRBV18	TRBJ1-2	ASSPPTPSYGYT
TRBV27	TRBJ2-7	ASSKDRVGYEQY
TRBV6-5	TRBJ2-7	ASGLLQRYEQY
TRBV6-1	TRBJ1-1	ASSPRRGGVGTEAF
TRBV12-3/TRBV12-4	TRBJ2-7	ASRRDFSEQY
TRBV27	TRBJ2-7	ASSSRGPNSPPYEQY